The 2 T cell receptor beta chains presented below share a single source sample, sequenced in a study of cytomegalovirus exposure and HLA in healthy donors. PCR involved 60 Vbeta and 13 Jbeta primers. Only in-frame clones appear in the TCRdb table, and some are missing; sequencing was by immunoSEQ multiplex PCR. Of approximately 260,000 clones in the sample, nearly 95% were seen once. Material for sequencing was PBMCs. Receptors originate from a girl aged 2-10 years in good health and CMV-seronegative.

The chain couples TRBV5-5 to TRBJ1-4; no reliable D call. The V gene lost 0 bases and the J gene lost 7 bases, with 13 bases spanning the gap. Germline V CDR1 and CDR2: SGHKS, YYEKEE (reference sequence). CDR3 length equals 15 residues. In DNA, the CDR3 is TGTGCCAGCAGCTTGGGGCCGGGTTCAATTGAAAAACTGTTTTTT. This sequence encodes CASSLGPGSIEKLFF.

CDR3 coding DNA: TGTGCCAGCAGCCGGCGGACAGGGGGCCAAGAGACCCAGTACTTC. Protein product: CASSRRTGGQETQYF. V gene TRBV14 combines with J gene TRBJ2-5; TRBD1 agrees at 10 bases. Germline V CDR1 and CDR2: SGHDN, FVKESK. V was clipped by 4 bases and J by 1 base; unmatched bases: 3. The CDR3 runs 15 residues.